This TCR beta chain was observed in a study of blood T cell repertoires in COVID-19. Study as a whole: Recovered status applied to Cohort 3 donors who had two consecutive negative PCRs. It also applied to those with clearance or with symptom resolution. Sources were T cells, B-cell-depleted T cells, or PBMCs; the material itself was cDNA or gDNA. There were acute and convalescent COVID-19 samples, and they came from the United States, Italy and Spain.

Adults between roughly 18 and 89 years of age took part from 24 US areas. The data were produced by immunoSEQ multiplex PCR, yet TCRdb's version contains in-frame clones alone and is incomplete. Of around 300,000 clones in the sample, approximately 90% were seen once. Germline V gives CDR1 SGHDN, CDR2 FVKESK. Deletions cut 3 bases from V and 5 bases from J, with 13 bases between. The CDR3 sequence is 14 residues long. This receptor was identified in a woman between 55 and 75 years old in a cohort exposed to, infected with or recovered from COVID-19 (not recorded which). The rearrangement joins TRBV14 to TRBJ2-5; a weak D match, TRBD1 (5 bases). Input material: PBMCs or T cells enriched from blood (not recorded which). The CDR3 is CASSQFSRAETQYF. The CDR3 DNA is TGTGCCAGCAGCCAGTTTTCCAGGGCGGAGACCCAGTACTTC.